Listed below are T cell receptor beta chains from one sample, sequenced in a study of shared clonotypes between healthy human individuals. Sequencing used immunoSEQ multiplex PCR; TCRdb keeps in-frame clones, though not all of them. Of about 690,000 clones listed, 90% are singletons. The sequencing input was memory CD8+ T cells from PBMCs. The receptors derive from a man aged 18 to 35 in good health. Some clones in this sample may be carry-over from other donors' samples. Each CDR3 is given without its conserved first and last residue.

TRBJ1-1,TRBV27,ASSLTGVGTEAF
TRBJ1-1,TRBV12-5,ASGLGRGGTEAF
TRBJ2-1,TRBV4-2,ASSREAGVGYNEQF
TRBJ1-5,TRBV28,ASSFWGEENQPQH
TRBJ2-5,TRBV28,ASSFLKTQY
TRBJ1-3,TRBV6-1,ASSEGENSGNTIY
TRBJ1-1,TRBV11-2,ASSPWTGNTEAF
TRBJ2-3,TRBV7-2,ASSLGPVHTPTDTQY
TRBJ2-3,TRBV12-5,ASATPDRADTQY
TRBJ1-1,TRBV7-6,ASSLLGETEAF
TRBJ1-5,TRBV6-5,ASSYSGQPQH
TRBJ2-7,TRBV28,ASRQRVLREGYEQY
TRBJ2-2,TRBV7-9,ASSLLGADTGELF
TRBJ2-6,TRBV30,AWSAYYTSGANVLT
TRBJ2-7,TRBV5-4,ASSLAYEQY
TRBJ2-7,TRBV23-1,ARGTGSVHEQY
.,TRBV5-4,ASSPTSSPHYEQY
TRBJ1-1,TRBV6-5,ASSWDRLNTEAF
TRBJ1-1,TRBV27,ASSFGGMNTEAF
TRBJ2-4,TRBV10-2,ASSDQTSDGNIQY